This T cell receptor beta chain was captured in a study of long-term antiretroviral therapy in people with HIV. Study-wide results and caveats: ART adherence was not documented, and neither viral resistance nor therapy changes had any data.

This CDR3 comprises 13 residues. The J segment lost 8 bases and the V segment lost 4 bases, leaving 2 bases of the junction unmatched. Germline CDR1 is MNHNS and CDR2 is SASEGT. Survey-level resolution applied to immunoSEQ assay v3.0. Sequencing targeted roughly 35,000-55,000 T-cell genomes per sample. TCRdb keeps only in-frame clones here, not all; method: immunoSEQ multiplex PCR. The sample contains tens of thousands of clones, less than 95% of which appear only once. With respect to this clone: Antigen: not known.

Every donor had one or more pre-ART and two or more post-ART PBMC samples. Participants with HIV, all of them, were treated in the United States. The gene calls are TRBV6-1 and TRBJ1-6; TRBD1 matches 7 bases. Specimen: unsorted PBMCs, collected approximately 9.1 years after starting antiretroviral therapy. The TCR was taken from a man younger than 40 with HIV. The CDR3 DNA follows: TGTGCCAGCAGTGTAGGACAGGATTCACCCCTCCACTTT. It yields the protein CASSVGQDSPLHF.